This TCR beta chain was found in a study of blood T cell repertoires in COVID-19. Using immunoSEQ multiplex PCR, the repertoire was profiled, and TCRdb retains in-frame clones only, with some absent. The sample holds 200,000 to 250,000 clones, about four fifths seen once. Trimming stripped 8 bases from V and 2 bases from J, with 8 bases between. CDR3 length: 12 residues. The germline V gene has CDR1 SGHVS and CDR2 FQNEAQ. The TCR sequence derives from a woman between 50 and 59 years old who had been exposed to COVID-19. This chain connects TRBV7-8 to TRBJ2-3, with D perhaps TRBD2 (6 bases). Sequenced material: PBMCs or T cells enriched from blood (not recorded which). Here the CDR3 DNA reads TGTGCCAGCGGGGGGATCACAGATACGCAGTATTTT. Protein product: CASGGITDTQYF.